The rows below give T cell receptor beta chains drawn from one sample of a study of cytomegalovirus exposure and HLA in healthy donors. Sequencing was performed with immunoSEQ multiplex PCR; in TCRdb, only in-frame clones are kept and a portion is missing. Found here are roughly 190,000 clones, about 84% of them singletons; the top ten hold over 3.5%. Sample: PBMCs. These receptors originate from a man aged 50 to 59 in good health and CMV-seronegative. The CDR3 runs from the conserved cysteine through the conserved F or W. Fields, in order: clone size, D gene, V gene, J gene, CDR3 protein, CDR3 DNA. A D gene is named only where the DNA matches it firmly. Expanded clones are given a class, and other clones once, few, many or no size at all.

NA	NA	TRBV7-9	TRBJ2-1	CASSLLAYNEQFF	TGTGCCAGCAGCCTACTTGCCTACAATGAGCAGTTCTTC
NA	TRBD1	TRBV7-2	TRBJ2-7	CASSSDRGPYEQYF	TGTGCCAGCAGCTCCGACAGGGGTCCCTACGAGCAGTACTTC
once	NA	TRBV4-3	TRBJ1-2	CASSPSGQANYGYTF	TGCGCCAGCAGCCCGTCCGGACAAGCTAACTATGGCTACACCTTC
NA	NA	TRBV6-5	TRBJ2-7	CASSYRGSYEQYF	TGTGCCAGCAGTTACAGGGGTTCCTACGAGCAGTACTTC
few	NA	TRBV5-6	TRBJ2-7	CASRMRGSSYEQYF	TGTGCCAGCAGGATGCGGGGAAGCTCCTACGAGCAGTACTTC
NA	NA	TRBV19	TRBJ1-1	CASSTSGDRTEAFF	TGTGCCAGTAGTACATCAGGGGATCGCACTGAAGCTTTCTTT
NA	NA	TRBV29-1	TRBJ2-5	CSVDKRQETQYF	TGCAGCGTTGATAAGAGGCAAGAGACCCAGTACTTC
NA	TRBD1	TRBV7-2	TRBJ2-1	CASLGGRTGGNEQFF	TGTGCCAGCCTTGGTGGCCGGACAGGGGGCAATGAGCAGTTCTTC
NA	NA	TRBV10-3	TRBJ2-7	CAISEAVYEQYF	TGTGCCATCAGTGAGGCAGTCTACGAGCAGTACTTC
NA	TRBD1	TRBV5-4	TRBJ1-2	CASSLQGAAGYGYTF	TGTGCCAGCAGCTTACAGGGGGCGGCCGGCTATGGCTACACCTTC
NA	NA	TRBV19	TRBJ2-4	CASTPGPLRNIQYF	TGTGCCAGTACCCCAGGGCCCCTGAGAAACATTCAGTACTTC
NA	NA	TRBV7-2	TRBJ2-7	CASSLAPGFNEQYF	TGTGCCAGCAGCTTAGCGCCAGGGTTCAACGAGCAGTACTTC
NA	TRBD1	TRBV20-1	TRBJ2-3	CSTGAADTQYF	TGCAGTACAGGGGCAGCAGATACGCAGTATTTT
once	TRBD2	TRBV6-1	TRBJ2-7	CASRTGGGFRYEQYF	TGTGCCAGCAGGACGGGGGGAGGGTTTCGATACGAGCAGTACTTC
NA	NA	TRBV7-9	TRBJ2-7	CASSLLGLGEQYF	TGTGCCAGCAGCTTACTGGGTCTAGGCGAGCAGTACTTC
NA	NA	TRBV6-4	TRBJ2-1	CASSYTGTGEVREQFF	TGTGCCAGCAGTTACACTGGGACTGGGGAGGTACGGGAGCAGTTCTTC
NA	TRBD1	TRBV27	TRBJ2-7	CASSLGTGPTYEQYF	TGTGCCAGCAGTTTAGGGACAGGCCCGACCTACGAGCAGTACTTC
NA	TRBD2	TRBV30	TRBJ2-4	CAWSRGTSGGAKNIQYF	TGTGCCTGGAGTAGAGGGACTAGCGGGGGGGCCAAAAACATTCAGTACTTC
NA	TRBD1	TRBV19	TRBJ2-7	CASSTGQGAYEQYF	TGTGCCAGTAGTACCGGTCAGGGGGCCTACGAGCAGTACTTC
few	NA	TRBV4-1	TRBJ1-2	CASSQGGVSGYTF	TGCGCCAGCAGCCAGGGGGGGGTGAGCGGCTACACCTTC
once	TRBD1	TRBV4-1	TRBJ1-4	CASSQGQGESEKLFF	TGCGCCAGCAGCCAAGGACAGGGGGAGAGTGAAAAACTGTTTTTT
NA	NA	TRBV29-1	TRBJ2-5	CSVDRGGETQYF	TGCAGCGTTGACAGGGGAGGGGAGACCCAGTACTTC
few	NA	TRBV15	TRBJ1-2	CATSIRGWDGYTF	TGTGCCACCAGTATCCGGGGATGGGATGGCTACACCTTC
NA	TRBD1	TRBV5-6	TRBJ2-2	CASSFLTGRTGELFF	TGTGCCAGCAGCTTCCTGACAGGGCGGACCGGGGAGCTGTTTTTT
NA	NA	TRBV4-2	TRBJ2-4	CASSQDEGDTKNIQYF	TGTGCCAGCAGCCAAGACGAGGGGGATACCAAAAACATTCAGTACTTC
NA	TRBD1	TRBV18	TRBJ2-7	CASSNDRAEQYF	TGTGCCAGCTCAAATGACAGGGCTGAGCAGTACTTC
NA	NA	TRBV2	TRBJ2-1	CVSQRGKSMDEQFF	TGTGTCTCCCAAAGGGGTAAGTCTATGGATGAGCAGTTCTTC
NA	TRBD2	TRBV29-1	TRBJ2-1	CSVEGRAGLSYNEQFF	TGCAGCGTTGAAGGGCGAGCGGGGCTTTCCTACAATGAGCAGTTCTTC
NA	TRBD1	TRBV5-1	TRBJ1-3	CASSSQRQGATGNTIYF	TGCGCCAGCAGCTCACAAAGACAGGGGGCGACCGGAAACACCATATATTTT
once	TRBD1	TRBV12-5	TRBJ1-2	CASGPPELRGHGYGYTF	TGTGCTAGTGGTCCCCCTGAACTGAGGGGGCACGGCTATGGCTACACCTTC
NA	NA	TRBV5-1	TRBJ1-1	CASSYRGTEAFF	TGCGCCAGCAGCTATCGAGGGACTGAAGCTTTCTTT
NA	TRBD1	TRBV14	TRBJ1-1	CASSRNRGRGTEAFF	TGTGCCAGCAGCCGAAACAGGGGGCGAGGAACTGAAGCTTTCTTT
once	NA	TRBV6-6	TRBJ1-1	CASIPSVDTEAFF	TGTGCCAGCATTCCCTCAGTGGACACTGAAGCTTTCTTT
NA	TRBD1	TRBV4-1	TRBJ2-5	CASSYGTGGQETQYF	TGCGCCAGCAGCTACGGGACAGGGGGCCAAGAGACCCAGTACTTC
NA	NA	TRBV2	TRBJ1-2	CASSKRGTEDGYTF	TGTGCCAGCAGTAAAAGGGGGACGGAGGATGGCTACACCTTC
NA	NA	TRBV5-6	TRBJ1-5	CASSFYEDYSNQPQHF	TGTGCCAGCAGCTTTTATGAGGACTATAGCAATCAGCCCCAGCATTTT
NA	TRBD2	TRBV4-1	TRBJ2-2	CASRLLAGVGGELFF	TGCGCCAGCAGGCTGCTAGCGGGGGTAGGCGGGGAGCTGTTTTTT
NA	NA	TRBV27	TRBJ2-7	CASSFGYGEQYF	TGTGCCAGCAGTTTCGGTTACGGCGAGCAGTACTTC
NA	TRBD1	TRBV2	TRBJ1-4	CASGTEEEKLFF	TGTGCCAGCGGGACAGAAGAAGAAAAACTGTTTTTT
NA	TRBD2	TRBV27	TRBJ2-1	CASSATSGGYNEQFF	TGTGCCAGCAGTGCGACTAGCGGGGGCTACAATGAGCAGTTCTTC
NA	NA	TRBV9	TRBJ1-3	CASSSAPSSGNTIYF	TGTGCCAGCAGCTCCGCGCCGAGCTCTGGAAACACCATATATTTT
NA	NA	TRBV30	TRBJ2-1	CAWTGDHEQFF	TGTGCCTGGACAGGGGACCATGAGCAGTTCTTC
NA	TRBD1	TRBV27	TRBJ1-1	CASSLFQGAEAFF	TGTGCCAGCAGTTTATTCCAGGGGGCCGAAGCTTTCTTT
NA	TRBD1	TRBV10-1	TRBJ2-5	CASSDRDSQETQYF	TGCGCCAGCAGTGATAGGGACAGCCAAGAGACCCAGTACTTC
NA	NA	TRBV13	TRBJ1-2	CASSFPGPGYTF	TGTGCCAGCAGCTTCCCAGGGCCTGGCTACACCTTC
NA	TRBD1	TRBV9	TRBJ2-3	CASSVTGQGGLDTQYF	TGTGCCAGCAGCGTGACCGGACAGGGGGGTTTAGATACGCAGTATTTT
once	NA	TRBV19	TRBJ1-3	CASREVSGNTIYF	TGTGCCAGTAGAGAGGTCTCTGGAAACACCATATATTTT
few	TRBD2	TRBV7-9	TRBJ2-2	CASSFPWTRGAGELFF	TGTGCCAGCAGCTTTCCCTGGACTAGGGGAGCCGGGGAGCTGTTTTTT
NA	TRBD2	TRBV15	TRBJ2-2	CATSTRSGGAGTGELFF	TGTGCCACCAGCACCAGGAGCGGGGGGGCGGGCACCGGGGAGCTGTTTTTT
once	TRBD1	TRBV7-9	TRBJ2-7	CASSTDRGSYEQYF	TGTGCCAGCAGCACGGACAGGGGCTCCTACGAGCAGTACTTC
NA	NA	TRBV7-2	TRBJ2-7	CASSFVQGGTEQYF	TGTGCCAGCAGCTTCGTGCAGGGAGGCACCGAGCAGTACTTC
NA	TRBD2	TRBV29-1	TRBJ2-7	CSVFGPGGTYEQYF	TGCAGCGTTTTCGGTCCGGGAGGGACCTACGAGCAGTACTTC
NA	NA	TRBV5-1	TRBJ2-7	CASTAEWGRSEQYF	TGCGCCAGCACCGCCGAATGGGGGAGGAGCGAGCAGTACTTC
NA	NA	TRBV4-3	TRBJ2-2	CASSQMFTTLNTGELFF	TGCGCCAGCAGCCAAATGTTCACGACTCTGAACACCGGGGAGCTGTTTTTT
NA	NA	TRBV7-6	TRBJ1-1	CASSFAWGAEAFF	TGTGCCAGCAGCTTTGCATGGGGCGCTGAAGCTTTCTTT